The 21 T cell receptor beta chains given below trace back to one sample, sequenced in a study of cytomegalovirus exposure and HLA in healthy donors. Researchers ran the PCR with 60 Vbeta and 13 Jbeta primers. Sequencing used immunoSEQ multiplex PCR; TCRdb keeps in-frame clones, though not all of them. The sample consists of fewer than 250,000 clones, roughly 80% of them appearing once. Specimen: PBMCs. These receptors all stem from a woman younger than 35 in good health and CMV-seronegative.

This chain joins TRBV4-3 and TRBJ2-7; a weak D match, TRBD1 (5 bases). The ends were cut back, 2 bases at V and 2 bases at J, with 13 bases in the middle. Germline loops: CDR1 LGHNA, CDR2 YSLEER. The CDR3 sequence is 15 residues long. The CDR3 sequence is CASSQFSQGPYEQYF. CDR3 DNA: TGCGCCAGCAGCCAATTCTCCCAGGGCCCCTACGAGCAGTACTTC.

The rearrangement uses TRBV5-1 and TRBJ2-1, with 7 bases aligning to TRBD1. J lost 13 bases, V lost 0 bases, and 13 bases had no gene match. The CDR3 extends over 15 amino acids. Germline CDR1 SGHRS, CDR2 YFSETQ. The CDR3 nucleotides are TGCGCCAGCAGCTTGGGGACAGGTGGGTACCCTACCCAGTTCTTC. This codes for CASSLGTGGYPTQFF.

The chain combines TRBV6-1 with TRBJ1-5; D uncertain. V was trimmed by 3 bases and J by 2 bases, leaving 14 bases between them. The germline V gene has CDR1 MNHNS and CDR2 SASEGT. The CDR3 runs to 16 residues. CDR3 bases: TGTGCCAGCAGTGACTTTTTGCCGGCGGGCAATCAGCCCCAGCATTTT. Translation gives CASSDFLPAGNQPQHF.

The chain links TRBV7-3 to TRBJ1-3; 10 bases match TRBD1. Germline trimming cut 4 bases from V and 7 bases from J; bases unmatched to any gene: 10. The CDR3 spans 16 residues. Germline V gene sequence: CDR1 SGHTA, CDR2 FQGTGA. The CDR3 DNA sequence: TGTGCCAGCAGCTCCACAGACAGGGGGCTGGGGAACACCATATATTTT. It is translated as CASSSTDRGLGNTIYF.

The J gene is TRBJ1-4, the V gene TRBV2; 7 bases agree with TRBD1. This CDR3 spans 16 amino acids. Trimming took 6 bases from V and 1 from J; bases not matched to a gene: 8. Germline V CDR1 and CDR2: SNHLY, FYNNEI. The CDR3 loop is CASRKRQGQTNEKLFF. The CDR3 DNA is TGTGCCAGCAGAAAAAGACAGGGACAAACTAATGAAAAACTGTTTTTT.

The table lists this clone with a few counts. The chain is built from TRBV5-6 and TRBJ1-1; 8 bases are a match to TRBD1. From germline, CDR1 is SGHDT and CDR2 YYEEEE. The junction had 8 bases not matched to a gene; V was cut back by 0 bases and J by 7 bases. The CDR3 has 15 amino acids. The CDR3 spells CASSLVTGGEVEAFF. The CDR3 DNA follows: TGTGCCAGCAGCTTGGTAACAGGGGGTGAGGTTGAAGCTTTCTTT.

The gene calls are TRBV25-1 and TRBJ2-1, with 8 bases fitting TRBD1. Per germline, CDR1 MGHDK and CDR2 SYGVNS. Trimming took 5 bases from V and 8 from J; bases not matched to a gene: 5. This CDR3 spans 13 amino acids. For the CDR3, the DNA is TGTGCCAGCAGTAGGACAGGGTTCGATGAGCAGTTCTTC. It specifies CASSRTGFDEQFF.

The DNA of the CDR3 is TGTGCCAGCTCACCACTCGGGACAGGGACCCCCTCACCCCTCCACTTT. Its protein is CASSPLGTGTPSPLHF. The chain has TRBV18 and TRBJ1-6; 9 bases fit TRBD1. This CDR3 comprises 16 residues. The J segment lost 10 bases and the V segment lost 1 base, leaving 8 bases of the junction unmatched. CDR1 is KGHSH, CDR2 LQKENI, per germline.

The CDR3 protein is CASSQVGTSAYEQYF. CDR3 bases: TGTGCCAGCAGCCAAGTGGGGACTAGCGCGTACGAGCAGTACTTC. This sequence joins TRBV4-2 and TRBJ2-7, with 10 bases fitting TRBD2. This CDR3 has 15 amino acids. Trimming at V came to 1 base and at J to 4 bases, leaving 4 bases not matched to a gene. Looked up from germline, CDR1 is LGHNA and CDR2 is YNFKEQ.

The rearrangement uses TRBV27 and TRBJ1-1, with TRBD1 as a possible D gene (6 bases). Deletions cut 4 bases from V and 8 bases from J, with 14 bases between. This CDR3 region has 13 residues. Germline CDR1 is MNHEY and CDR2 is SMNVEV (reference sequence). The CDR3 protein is CASSWGNRVEAFF. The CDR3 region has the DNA TGTGCCAGCAGTTGGGGGAACAGGGTCGAAGCTTTCTTT.

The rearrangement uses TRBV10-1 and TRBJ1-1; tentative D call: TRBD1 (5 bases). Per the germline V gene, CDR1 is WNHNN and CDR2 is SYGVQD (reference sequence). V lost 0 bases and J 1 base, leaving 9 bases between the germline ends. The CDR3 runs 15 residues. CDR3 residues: CASSESETGNTEAFF. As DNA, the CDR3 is TGCGCCAGCAGTGAGTCAGAAACAGGGAACACTGAAGCTTTCTTT.

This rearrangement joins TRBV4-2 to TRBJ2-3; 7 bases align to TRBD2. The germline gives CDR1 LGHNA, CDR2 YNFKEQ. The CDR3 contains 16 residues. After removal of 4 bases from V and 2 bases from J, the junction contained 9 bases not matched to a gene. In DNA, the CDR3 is TGTGCCAGCAGCCTCCAGGCCAGCGGGGACACAGATACGCAGTATTTT. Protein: CASSLQASGDTDTQYF.

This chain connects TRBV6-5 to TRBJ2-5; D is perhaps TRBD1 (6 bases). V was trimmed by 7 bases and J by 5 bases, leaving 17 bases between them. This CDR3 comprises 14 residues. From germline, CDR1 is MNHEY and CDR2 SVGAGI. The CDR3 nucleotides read TGTGCCAGCAACACGATACAGGGCGGGGAGACCCAGTACTTC. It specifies CASNTIQGGETQYF.

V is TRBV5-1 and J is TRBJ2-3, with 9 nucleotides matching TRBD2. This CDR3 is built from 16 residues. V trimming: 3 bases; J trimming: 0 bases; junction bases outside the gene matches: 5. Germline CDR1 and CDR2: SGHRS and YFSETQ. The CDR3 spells CASSSRLAASTDTQYF. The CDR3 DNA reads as TGCGCCAGCAGCTCCAGACTAGCGGCAAGCACAGATACGCAGTATTTT. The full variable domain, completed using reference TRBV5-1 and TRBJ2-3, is KAGVTQTPRYLIKTRGQQVTLSCSPISGHRSVSWYQQTPGQGLQFLFEYFSETQRNKGNFPGRFSGRQFSNSRSEMNVSTLELGDSALYLCASSSRLAASTDTQYFGPGTRLTVL.

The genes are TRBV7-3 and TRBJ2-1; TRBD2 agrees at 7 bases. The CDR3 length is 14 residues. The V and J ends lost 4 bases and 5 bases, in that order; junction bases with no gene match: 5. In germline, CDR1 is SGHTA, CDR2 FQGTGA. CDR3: CASSSGGGDNEQFF. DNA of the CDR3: TGTGCCAGCAGCTCCGGGGGAGGGGACAATGAGCAGTTCTTC.

The CDR3 spells CASSPGGAPNEKLFF. DNA for the CDR3: TGTGCCAGCAGCCCTGGGGGGGCCCCTAATGAAAAACTGTTTTTT. The chain uses TRBV19 and TRBJ1-4; perhaps TRBD1 as D (6 bases). The length of the CDR3 is 15 residues. The V gene lost 9 bases and the J gene lost 3 bases, with 17 bases spanning the gap. Germline lookup yields CDR1 LNHDA and CDR2 SQIVND (reference sequence).

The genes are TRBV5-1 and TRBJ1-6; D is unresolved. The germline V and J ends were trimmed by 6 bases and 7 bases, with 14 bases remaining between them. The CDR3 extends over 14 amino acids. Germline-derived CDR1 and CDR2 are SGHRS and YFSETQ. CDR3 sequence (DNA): TGCGCCAGCACCGTGGGCCAAGGAAATTCACCCCTCCACTTT. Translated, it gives CASTVGQGNSPLHF.

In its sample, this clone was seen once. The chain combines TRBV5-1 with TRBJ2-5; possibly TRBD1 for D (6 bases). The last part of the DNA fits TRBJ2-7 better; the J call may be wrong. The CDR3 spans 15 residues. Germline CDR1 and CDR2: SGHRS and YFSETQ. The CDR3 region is CASSLLGAGSYEQYF. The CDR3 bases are TGCGCCAGCAGCTTGTTGGGGGCCGGCTCCTACGAGCAGTACTTC.

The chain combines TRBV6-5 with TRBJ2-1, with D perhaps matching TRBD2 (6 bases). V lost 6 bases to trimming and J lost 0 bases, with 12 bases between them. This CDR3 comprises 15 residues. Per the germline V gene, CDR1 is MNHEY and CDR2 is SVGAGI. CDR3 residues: CASRRDFNSYNEQFF. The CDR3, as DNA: TGTGCCAGCAGGCGGGACTTCAACTCCTACAATGAGCAGTTCTTC.

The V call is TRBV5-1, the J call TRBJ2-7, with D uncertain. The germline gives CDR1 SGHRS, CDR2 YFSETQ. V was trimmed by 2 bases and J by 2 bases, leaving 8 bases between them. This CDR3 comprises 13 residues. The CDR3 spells CASSFDTTYEQYF. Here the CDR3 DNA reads TGCGCCAGCAGCTTTGACACAACCTACGAGCAGTACTTC.

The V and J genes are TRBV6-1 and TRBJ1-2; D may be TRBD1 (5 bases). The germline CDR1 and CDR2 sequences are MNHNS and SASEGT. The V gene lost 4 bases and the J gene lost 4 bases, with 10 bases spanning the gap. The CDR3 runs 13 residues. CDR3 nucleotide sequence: TGTGCCAGCAGTGCGACAGAGATCTATGGCTACACCTTC. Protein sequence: CASSATEIYGYTF.